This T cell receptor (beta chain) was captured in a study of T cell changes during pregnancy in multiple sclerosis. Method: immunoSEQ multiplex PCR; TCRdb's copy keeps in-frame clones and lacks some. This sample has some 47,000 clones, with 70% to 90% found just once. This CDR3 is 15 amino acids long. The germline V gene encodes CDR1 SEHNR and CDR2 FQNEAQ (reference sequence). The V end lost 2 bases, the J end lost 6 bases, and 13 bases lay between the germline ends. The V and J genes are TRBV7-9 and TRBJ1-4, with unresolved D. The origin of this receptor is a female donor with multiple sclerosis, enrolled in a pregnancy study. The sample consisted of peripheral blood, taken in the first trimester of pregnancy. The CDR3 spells CASSLWQRRDEKLFF. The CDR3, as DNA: TGTGCCAGCAGCTTATGGCAAAGGAGAGATGAAAAACTGTTTTTT.